Shown below are 32 T cell receptor beta chains from a single sample sequenced in a study of low-dose radiotherapy and immunotherapy resistance in tumors. First-strand cDNA relied on TRAV- and TRBV-specific primers spanning alpha and beta chains. TCRs underwent approximately 20 PCR cycles of amplification with a constant-region primer and V-primer adapter. One entry per CDR3 protein, called by TCRdb with MiXCR from the reads. The sample consists of around 58,000 distinct CDR3 sequences, under 30% of them appearing once. As for time point: after trial treatment. Treatment specified: LDRT plus nivolumab, ipilimumab, low-dose cyclophosphamide and aspirin (RACIN trial). This specimen consisted of PBMCs, obtained after low-dose radiotherapy plus immunotherapy. Every receptor here comes from a male donor with prostate cancer.

This clonotype has ten or more counts. The chain uses TRBV6-2 or TRBV6-3 and TRBJ2-5; D is undetermined. This CDR3 is 11 amino acids long. V was clipped by 4 bases and J by 1 base, with 1 base between them. The V gene's germline CDR1 is MNHEY and CDR2 SVGEGT. CDR3 in amino acids: CASSSQETQYF. DNA for the CDR3: TGTGCCAGCAGTTCCCAAGAGACCCAGTACTTC.

This clonotype was detected ten times or more. The chain is built from TRBV29-1 and TRBJ1-1, with D possibly matching TRBD1 (5 bases). The V end was cut by 2 bases, the J end by 11 bases, with 15 bases between. CDR1 is SQVTM, CDR2 ANQGSEA, per germline. CDR3 length equals 12 residues. The CDR3 is CSVESWGDWAFF. CDR3 bases: TGCAGCGTTGAATCTTGGGGGGACTGGGCTTTCTTT.

In its sample, this clonotype was seen many times. The chain uses TRBV2 and TRBJ2-7; TRBD1 is a possible D gene (6 bases). Trimming stripped 4 bases from V and 0 bases from J, with 10 bases between. Germline CDR1 and CDR2: SNHLY and FYNNEI. This CDR3 comprises 14 residues. The CDR3 DNA reads as TGTGCCAGCAGTGTGGCAGGGGCCTCCTACGAGCAGTACTTC. Residues: CASSVAGASYEQYF.

Ten or more counts support this clonotype. The CDR3 bases are TGTGCCAGTAGTAGGGGACTAGCGGGAGCCACAGATACGCAGTATTTT. Translation gives CASSRGLAGATDTQYF. The rearrangement uses TRBV19 and TRBJ2-3, with 14 bases lining up with TRBD2. The CDR3 runs to 16 residues. From germline, CDR1 is LNHDA and CDR2 SQIVND (reference sequence). The trim removed 4 bases at V and 2 bases at J, leaving 2 bases unmatched.

Regarding this clonotype: This probably arose from a read error, given a far larger clone one base away. The gene calls are TRBV6-1 and TRBJ2-1; 7 positions match TRBD2. Per germline, CDR1 MNHNS and CDR2 SASEGT. This CDR3 is 16 amino acids long. The CDR3 coding sequence is TGTGCCAGCAGTGACTCGACTAGCAGCTCCTACAATGAGCAGTTATTC. Its protein is CASSDSTSSSYNEQLF.

V usage is TRBV13 and J usage is TRBJ1-1; the D gene is possibly TRBD1 (6 bases). V gave up 0 bases and J gave up 5 bases, with 13 bases separating them. Looked up from germline, CDR1 is PRHDT and CDR2 is FYEKMQ (reference sequence). The CDR3 loop spans 15 amino acids. The CDR3 protein is CASSLGGRGGTEAFF. CDR3 bases: TGTGCCAGCAGCTTAGGGGGCAGGGGAGGAACTGAAGCTTTCTTT.

This clonotype was counted only a few times. A read error is likely here: a far larger clone is one base away. The rearrangement joins TRBV28 to TRBJ2-1; D might be TRBD2 (6 bases). This CDR3 comprises 16 residues. V was clipped by 7 bases and J by 10 bases, with 26 bases between them. Germline V gene lookup returns CDR1 MDHEN and CDR2 SYDVKM. In nucleotides, the CDR3 is TGTGCCAGCACCTCGCGCGGGGCAGAAACTTTATACGAGCAGTTCTTC. Translating it yields CASTSRGAETLYEQFF.

This clonotype appeared many times. V is TRBV28 and J is TRBJ2-6; D is ambiguous. V shed 6 bases and J shed 0 bases, with 18 bases lying between them. Germline V lookup: CDR1 MDHEN, CDR2 SYDVKM. The length of the CDR3 is 18 residues. The CDR3: CASSPMRTGGSGANVLTF. The CDR3 bases are TGTGCCAGCAGCCCCATGCGGACGGGTGGCTCTGGGGCCAACGTCCTGACTTTC.

This clonotype was detected ten times or more. J is TRBJ1-1 and V is TRBV5-1; perhaps TRBD1 as D (5 bases). This CDR3 has 15 amino acids. Trimming cost V 1 base and J 1 base, with 11 bases left between them. Germline V gene lookup returns CDR1 SGHRS and CDR2 YFSETQ. The CDR3 protein is CASSLQGPSNTEAFF. The CDR3 nucleotides read TGCGCCAGCAGCTTGCAGGGACCCTCGAACACTGAAGCTTTCTTT. Combining the CDR3 with reference TRBV5-1 and TRBJ1-1 gives the whole variable domain KAGVTQTPRYLIKTRGQQVTLSCSPISGHRSVSWYQQTPGQGLQFLFEYFSETQRNKGNFPGRFSGRQFSNSRSEMNVSTLELGDSALYLCASSLQGPSNTEAFFGQGTRLTVV.

Only a few counts were recorded for this clonotype. V and J are TRBV20-1 and TRBJ2-1; TRBD1 aligns across 7 bases. Trimming cost V 3 bases and J 3 bases; bases outside gene matches: 5. Germline loops: CDR1 DFQATT, CDR2 SNEGSKA (reference sequence). This CDR3 is built from 14 residues. CDR3 residues: CSASPGQYYNEQFF. CDR3 nucleotides: TGCAGTGCTAGTCCGGGACAGTACTACAATGAGCAGTTCTTC.

This clonotype was seen only a few times. The chain employs TRBV29-1 and TRBJ1-2; perhaps TRBD1 as D (6 bases). The CDR3 is 13 residues long. The germline gives CDR1 SQVTM, CDR2 ANQGSEA. V lost 4 bases and J 4 bases, leaving 13 bases between the germline ends. CDR3 amino acids: CSVVAGASYGYTF. Written as DNA, the CDR3 is TGCAGCGTTGTCGCGGGGGCCAGCTATGGCTACACCTTC. Supplemented by reference TRBV29-1 and TRBJ1-2, the full variable domain reads SAVISQKPSRDICQRGTSLTIQCQVDSQVTMMFWYRQQPGQSLTLIATANQGSEATYESGFVIDKFPISRPNLTFSTLTVSNMSPEDSSIYLCSVVAGASYGYTFGSGTRLTVV.

This clonotype came up many times. The V call is TRBV12-3 or TRBV12-4, the J call TRBJ2-2; the D is unclear. The germline V and J ends were trimmed by 1 base and 0 bases, with 6 bases remaining between them. The CDR3 loop spans 15 amino acids. The CDR3 protein is CASSLGTANTGELFF. CDR3 coding DNA: TGTGCCAGCAGTTTAGGGACGGCGAACACCGGGGAGCTGTTTTTT.

In its sample, this clonotype was seen a few times. The gene calls are TRBV10-3 and TRBJ1-2; TRBD1 is a possible D gene (5 bases). Germline lookup yields CDR1 ENHRY and CDR2 SYGVKD. The length of the CDR3 is 15 residues. V was pared by 0 bases and J by 1 base, with 9 bases between. CDR3 region: CAISESPGYNYGYTF. The DNA of the CDR3 is TGTGCCATCAGTGAGTCGCCAGGGTATAACTATGGCTACACCTTC.

The table lists this clonotype with many counts. The chain has TRBV2 and TRBJ2-5; D unclear. CDR1 is SNHLY and CDR2 is FYNNEI in the germline V gene. V lost 8 bases, J lost 5 bases, and 18 bases lay in between. The CDR3 loop spans 14 amino acids. CDR3 DNA sequence: TGTGCCAGCCGAGAGGAAGCGCGCTGGGAGACCCAGTACTTC. Amino acid sequence: CASREEARWETQYF.

This clonotype was recorded at least ten times. The chain links TRBV5-1 to TRBJ2-7; possible D gene TRBD2, 5 bases. Trimming took off 2 bases at V and 6 bases at J, with 9 bases between the two ends. CDR1 and CDR2 from the germline V gene are SGHRS and YFSETQ. The CDR3 is 12 residues long. The CDR3 DNA reads TGCGCCAGCAGCTTCACACGGGGCGAGCAGTACTTC. Protein product: CASSFTRGEQYF.

Ten or more counts support this clonotype. The rearrangement links TRBV20-1 to TRBJ2-7; D possibly corresponds to TRBD2 (5 bases). The CDR3 runs 13 residues. Trimming shortened V by 0 bases and J by 3 bases, and 9 bases separated the two germline ends. The germline V gene encodes CDR1 DFQATT and CDR2 SNEGSKA (reference sequence). The CDR3 DNA reads TGCAGTGCTAGAGATCTCGGGGTCTACGAGCAGTACTTC. Protein product: CSARDLGVYEQYF.

This clonotype was seen at least ten times. This chain connects TRBV20-1 to TRBJ1-4; 8 bases line up with TRBD1. The germline V gene has CDR1 DFQATT and CDR2 SNEGSKA (reference sequence). This CDR3 is 14 amino acids long. V shed 3 bases and J 8 bases; nucleotides not matched to a gene: 8. The CDR3 protein is CSASIGQGSEKLFF. The CDR3 region has the DNA TGCAGTGCTAGCATTGGACAGGGTAGCGAAAAACTGTTTTTT.

This clonotype occurred many times. This chain uses TRBV11-2 with TRBJ2-7; D perhaps matches TRBD1 (5 bases). In germline, CDR1 is SGHAT, CDR2 FQNNGV. This CDR3 is built from 16 residues. Trimming shortened V by 1 base and J by 6 bases, and 19 bases separated the two germline ends. CDR3 coding DNA: TGTGCCAGCAGCTTAGGGGATGCAGGGATACCTTTCGAGCAGTACTTC. Protein product: CASSLGDAGIPFEQYF.

This clonotype was seen ten or more times. The J gene is TRBJ2-3, the V gene TRBV27; no definite D call. V was clipped by 8 bases and J by 4 bases, with 16 bases between them. This CDR3 is 14 amino acids long. Germline values: CDR1 MNHEY, CDR2 SMNVEV (reference sequence). The CDR3 nucleotides read TGTGCCAGCGTAGGTTCGGCGGCCGCAGATACGCAGTATTTT. Its protein product is CASVGSAAADTQYF.

This chain uses TRBV28 with TRBJ2-3; D ambiguous. Looked up from germline, CDR1 is MDHEN and CDR2 is SYDVKM. The V end was cut by 6 bases, the J end by 4 bases, with 17 bases between. The CDR3 is made up of 15 amino acids. DNA of the CDR3: TGTGCCAGCAGCCCGACTTCGACTGCCGCAGATACGCAGTATTTT. Amino acids: CASSPTSTAADTQYF.

This clonotype occurred many times. The gene calls are TRBV20-1 and TRBJ2-1; D might be TRBD1 (6 bases). Germline lookup yields CDR1 DFQATT and CDR2 SNEGSKA (reference sequence). The CDR3 covers 16 residues. Between the trimmed V and J ends, which lost 3 bases and 4 bases, there was a span of 19 bases. The CDR3 DNA reads TGCAGTGCTAGTTCCCCTTCAGGGGAAGATTACAATGAGCAGTTCTTC. Translation gives CSASSPSGEDYNEQFF.

V usage is TRBV18 and J usage is TRBJ2-1; 13 nucleotides line up with TRBD2. The germline V gene has CDR1 KGHSH and CDR2 LQKENI. The CDR3 spans 15 residues. The J segment lost 10 bases and the V segment lost 2 bases, leaving 5 bases of the junction unmatched. The DNA of the CDR3 is TGTGCCAGCTCACCAACTAGCGGGGGGGCCTACGAGCAGTTCTTC. This sequence encodes CASSPTSGGAYEQFF.

The table lists this clonotype with many counts. V and J are TRBV3-1 and TRBJ1-1; no reliable D call. CDR1 is LGHDT, CDR2 YNNKEL, per germline (reference sequence). Trimming took 3 bases from V and 1 from J, leaving 18 bases between them. The CDR3 totals 17 residues. The CDR3 loop reads CASSQRGWGGRNTEAFF. For the CDR3, the DNA is TGTGCCAGCAGCCAGAGAGGGTGGGGAGGTCGGAACACTGAAGCTTTCTTT.

In this sample, this clonotype turned up many times. The rearrangement joins TRBV12-3 or TRBV12-4 to TRBJ1-1; TRBD1 aligns across 7 bases. J was trimmed by 7 bases and V by 6 bases; bases with no gene match: 5. The CDR3 loop spans 12 amino acids. This CDR3 reads CASSSGQREAFF. The CDR3, as DNA: TGTGCCAGCAGCTCGGGACAGCGTGAAGCTTTCTTT.

A remark on this clonotype: A far larger clone is one base from this, pointing to a likely read error. The V gene is TRBV6-6, the J gene TRBJ2-7; D is possibly TRBD1 (5 bases). V lost 5 bases to trimming and J lost 2 bases, with 16 bases between them. Germline-derived CDR1 and CDR2 are MNHNY and SVGAGI (reference sequence). The CDR3 has 15 residues. The CDR3 reads CASSGVWTRTYEQYF. The CDR3 nucleotides are TGTGCCAGCAGTGGAGTGTGGACACGTACCTACGAGCAGTACTTC.

This clonotype was found many times. The chain carries TRBV7-8 and TRBJ1-1; D is possibly TRBD1 (5 bases). Germline V gene sequence: CDR1 SGHVS, CDR2 FQNEAQ. The CDR3 is 15 residues long. V was shortened by 5 bases and J by 2 bases, with 15 bases between the two germline ends. CDR3 bases: TGTGCCAGCAGCCTAATAACGACAGTTAACACTGAAGCTTTCTTT. The encoded protein is CASSLITTVNTEAFF.

In this sample, this clonotype turned up many times. The chain carries TRBV29-1 and TRBJ2-7; TRBD1 might be the D (6 bases). From germline, CDR1 is SQVTM and CDR2 ANQGSEA. The CDR3 contains 13 residues. Trimming removed 5 bases at V and 0 bases at J, with 11 bases between. CDR3: CSVPGANSYEQYF. The CDR3 DNA reads TGCAGCGTTCCAGGGGCGAACTCCTACGAGCAGTACTTC.

This clonotype was seen ten or more times. The rearrangement links TRBV27 to TRBJ2-1; the match to TRBD2 covers 8 bases. Germline V CDR1 and CDR2: MNHEY, SMNVEV (reference sequence). The CDR3 extends over 16 amino acids. Trimming took 1 base from V and 6 from J; bases not matched to a gene: 8. CDR3 region: CASSLLMRTSSNEQFF. In DNA, the CDR3 is TGTGCCAGCAGTTTATTGATGAGGACTAGCAGCAATGAGCAGTTCTTC.

This clonotype was picked up many times. The rearrangement links TRBV11-2 to TRBJ2-7, with D tentatively TRBD2 (5 bases). Germline loops: CDR1 SGHAT, CDR2 FQNNGV. The CDR3 spans 15 residues. The V and J ends lost 1 base and 2 bases respectively, with 12 bases between them. CDR3 DNA: TGTGCCAGCAGCTTAGGGAGGATGCTAGCCTACGAGCAGTACTTC. Its translation: CASSLGRMLAYEQYF.

This clonotype showed up many times. The chain joins TRBV7-8 to TRBJ1-1, with D possibly being TRBD1 (5 bases). CDR1 and CDR2 from the germline V gene are SGHVS and FQNEAQ. The CDR3 is 12 residues long. V was pared by 5 bases and J by 4 bases, with 8 bases between. CDR3 nucleotides: TGTGCCAGCAGCCGACAGTTCACTGAAGCTTTCTTT. Amino acid sequence: CASSRQFTEAFF. Using reference TRBV7-8 and TRBJ1-1 for the parts outside the CDR3, the full variable domain is GAGVSQSPRYKVAKRGQDVALRCDPISGHVSLFWYQQALGQGPEFLTYFQNEAQLDKSGLPSDRFFAERPEGSVSTLKIQRTQQEDSAVYLCASSRQFTEAFFGQGTRLTVV.

This clonotype came up many times. This chain joins TRBV5-1 and TRBJ2-3; the D gene is possibly TRBD1 (7 bases). Per germline, CDR1 SGHRS and CDR2 YFSETQ. V shed 4 bases and J shed 2 bases, with 14 bases lying between them. This CDR3 has 15 residues. The CDR3, as DNA: TGCGCCAGCAGCCCACGACAGGGACTCACAGATACGCAGTATTTT. Residues: CASSPRQGLTDTQYF. Full variable domain (rest looked up from reference TRBV5-1 and TRBJ2-3): KAGVTQTPRYLIKTRGQQVTLSCSPISGHRSVSWYQQTPGQGLQFLFEYFSETQRNKGNFPGRFSGRQFSNSRSEMNVSTLELGDSALYLCASSPRQGLTDTQYFGPGTRLTVL.

This clonotype appeared many times. The rearrangement uses TRBV5-1 and TRBJ1-1; possible D gene TRBD1, 5 bases. Germline CDR1 and CDR2: SGHRS and YFSETQ. The CDR3 runs to 17 residues. Trimming cost V 5 bases and J 4 bases, with 24 bases left between them. The CDR3 DNA follows: TGCGCCAGCAGATCATCCCCGGGGGGGTCCGGTGGCACTGAAGCTTTCTTT. Translation: CASRSSPGGSGGTEAFF.